The rows below give T cell receptor beta chains drawn from one sample of a study of T cells expressing NK-cell markers. For each CDR3 protein, TCRdb gives one entry from its re-call of the 5' RACE reads, without DNA. This sample's table has about 260,000 distinct CDR3 sequences. Input material: blood T cells: a sorted CD56 or NKG2C T cell subset, CD4+ or CD8+ T cells, or bulk PBMC T cells (not recorded which). All receptors come from a man aged 18 to 35 in good health. Each CDR3 is given with its conserved first and last residue.

length	J	V	CDR3
15	TRBJ2-7	TRBV7-2	CASSLEGGSTYEQYF
14	TRBJ2-3	TRBV15	CATSPGARGSTQYF
13	TRBJ2-2	TRBV29-1	CSVEPRGTGELFF
16	TRBJ2-7	TRBV20-1	CSARGEGSGDIYEQYF
17	TRBJ2-1	TRBV7-6	CASSRPGRGRAFNEQFF
12	TRBJ2-2	TRBV29-1	CSCSGLTGELFF
16	TRBJ2-7	TRBV7-2	CASSLRLAGLSYEQYF
16	TRBJ2-1	TRBV5-5	CASSHAHRELYNEQFF
13	TRBJ1-1	TRBV6-5	CASSYSTGLEAFF
17	TRBJ1-5	TRBV4-1	CASSHVRGTGENQPQHF
16	TRBJ2-1	TRBV4-1	CASSQEVASGRGEQFF
15	TRBJ1-2	TRBV27	CASSGQGAFNYGYTF
13	TRBJ1-5	TRBV4-1	CASSQVVSQPQHF
11	TRBJ1-1	TRBV20-1	CSARKGGEAFF
18	TRBJ2-7	TRBV20-1	CSARDGAVLAGGPDEQYF
12	TRBJ2-1	TRBV29-1	CSVEVARQRQFF
13	TRBJ2-5	TRBV12-3/TRBV12-4	CASSFGGSETQYF
14	TRBJ2-3	TRBV5-5	CASSLVPRRNTQYF
13	TRBJ2-1	TRBV20-1	CSARSSGYNEQFF
16	TRBJ2-1	TRBV7-9	CASSLAWGGSHNEQFF
14	TRBJ2-1	TRBV11-2	CASSLERRYNEQFF
13	TRBJ2-7	TRBV18	CASSPWESYEQYF
15	TRBJ2-1	TRBV5-1	CASSRTSGQYNEQFF
15	TRBJ2-1	TRBV19	CASSNPTTGNNEQFF
12	TRBJ1-2	TRBV20-1	CSARDLALGYTF
13	TRBJ1-3	TRBV4-2	CASSQDRGDTIYF
15	TRBJ2-3	TRBV3-1	CASSQDTAITDTQYF